This is a list of T cell receptor beta chains from one sample in a study of blood T cell repertoires in COVID-19. TCRdb's copy holds only in-frame clones and misses some; the assay was immunoSEQ multiplex PCR. The sample has roughly 160,000 clones, roughly 87% seen once. Sequencing was done on a sample of peripheral blood. The receptors shown here come from a woman aged 55-69 years who had recovered from COVID-19. Each CDR3 is given with its conserved first and last residue. A D gene is named only where the DNA matches it firmly. A clone size is listed for some rows: how often the clone was seen (once, few, many), or a class if it is expanded.

>-|TRBV10-1|TRBJ2-3|once
TGCGCCAGCAGTGAAGTATCGTACTTTAAGAGTTCCAGCACAGATACGCAGTATTTT
CASSEVSYFKSSSTDTQYF
>TRBD1|TRBV12-3/TRBV12-4|TRBJ1-2|-
TGTGCCAGCGCCGACAGGGCATCGGGCGGCTACACCTTC
CASADRASGGYTF
>TRBD1|TRBV9|TRBJ2-1|-
TGTGCCAGCAGCGGCCTGGGGACAGGGTACAATGAGCAGTTCTTC
CASSGLGTGYNEQFF
>TRBD2|TRBV4-2|TRBJ2-5|few
TGTGCCAGCAGCCAGGTGGGGACTAGCGGGGGGGCGTACGAGACCCAGTACTTC
CASSQVGTSGGAYETQYF
>TRBD1|TRBV19|TRBJ2-5|-
TGTGCCAGTACCGCCGGGACAGCCCAAGAGACCCAGTACTTC
CASTAGTAQETQYF
>TRBD1|TRBV19|TRBJ2-3|-
TGTGCCAGTAGTATACGACAGGGGGCGAGGGGGACGCAGTATTTT
CASSIRQGARGTQYF
>-|TRBV5-6|TRBJ1-2|-
TGTGCCAGCAGGCCCCGAGGACCAGGGGCTAGCTATGGCTACACCTTC
CASRPRGPGASYGYTF
>-|TRBV6-5|TRBJ1-3|-
TGTGCCAGCAAAGTCACAGAGTCTGGAAACACCATATATTTT
CASKVTESGNTIYF
>-|TRBV29-1|TRBJ2-5|-
TGCAGCGTTGAAGAAAGACAACAAGAGACCCAGTACTTC
CSVEERQQETQYF
>-|TRBV5-4|TRBJ1-1|-
TGTGCCAGCAGCTTGGCAGGTGGGGGCGGTTACACTGAAGCTTTCTTT
CASSLAGGGGYTEAFF
>TRBD2|TRBV12-3/TRBV12-4|TRBJ2-7|-
TGTGCCAGCAGGGGACTAGCGGGCGAGCAGTACTTC
CASRGLAGEQYF
>-|TRBV6-1|TRBJ2-7|-
TGTGCCAGCAGTGAAATGACAGGTTCCTACGAGCAGTACTTC
CASSEMTGSYEQYF
>-|TRBV28|TRBJ2-5|-
TGTGCCAGCAGTTTACACATATTACAAGAGACCCAGTACTTC
CASSLHILQETQYF
>TRBD1|TRBV6-5|TRBJ1-2|-
TGTGCCAGCAGTTCCGCCACCCCCCAGGGGGGCTATGGCTACACCTTC
CASSSATPQGGYGYTF
>TRBD2|TRBV9|TRBJ2-5|-
TGTGCCAGCAGCCCCGGACTAGCGGGCCAAGAGACCCAGTACTTC
CASSPGLAGQETQYF